This T cell receptor beta chain was documented in a study of OX40 agonist ivuxolimab in advanced cancers. Study overall: Patients were infused with ivuxolimab every 2 weeks at 0.01 to 10 mg/kg. Patients were approximately 80% male with ages roughly 23 to 79, mean about 60.

TCRdb's copy holds only in-frame clones and misses some; the assay was immunoSEQ multiplex PCR. In the table there are 60,000 to 100,000 clones, around 90% of which are singletons. A few counts support this clone. V was clipped by 0 bases and J by 4 bases, with 8 bases between them. CDR1 is SGHRS, CDR2 YFSETQ, per germline. The CDR3 has 14 residues. The chain couples TRBV5-1 to TRBJ2-1; D may be TRBD1 or TRBD2 (5 bases each). The TCR was taken from an adult with an advanced solid tumor such as melanoma, head and neck, liver or kidney cancer. This sample comprised CD4+ or CD8+ T cells sorted from blood, obtained in a trial of the OX40 agonist ivuxolimab. The chain's CDR3 is CASSLGGAYNEQFF. For the CDR3, the DNA is TGCGCCAGCAGCTTGGGAGGGGCGTACAATGAGCAGTTCTTC. Filled out from reference TRBV5-1 and TRBJ2-1, the complete variable domain reads KAGVTQTPRYLIKTRGQQVTLSCSPISGHRSVSWYQQTPGQGLQFLFEYFSETQRNKGNFPGRFSGRQFSNSRSEMNVSTLELGDSALYLCASSLGGAYNEQFFGPGTRLTVL.